A selection of T cell receptor beta chains follows, all from one sample in a study of glioma-infiltrating T cells. TCRdb reprocessed the multiplex PCR reads via MiXCR and lists one record per CDR3 protein. The sample records about 130,000 distinct CDR3 sequences, approximately 24% being singletons. Sequencing was done on a sample of glioma tissue, nonneoplastic brain tissue, or PBMCs (not recorded which). These receptors originate from a human donor with low-grade glioma or glioblastoma, undergoing nonglioma brain surgery, or in good health (not recorded which). Both conserved end residues are part of each CDR3. D genes are given only for firm matches. A clone size is listed for some rows: how often the clone was seen (once, few, many), or a class if it is expanded.

d_call,j_call,v_call,clone_size,cdr3_nt,cdr3_aa
TRBD2,TRBJ2-1,TRBV20-1,many,TGCAGTGCTAGCTCGGGACTAGGGAACAATGAGCAGTTCTTC,CSASSGLGNNEQFF
NA,TRBJ2-3,TRBV6-5,NA,TGTGCCAGCAGTGACTTGCACACAGATACGCAGTATTTT,CASSDLHTDTQYF
NA,TRBJ1-1,TRBV5-1,NA,TGCGCCAGCAGCTTGGGCGGGGACTCTCTGACTTTCTTT,CASSLGGDSLTFF
TRBD2,TRBJ2-1,TRBV7-3,few,TGTGCCAGCAGCTTACGGGGGGGTTACAATGAGCAGTTCTTC,CASSLRGGYNEQFF
NA,TRBJ2-1,TRBV18,NA,TGTGCCAGCTCACCAAGTAAGGGACTCCGCAATGAGCAGTTCTTC,CASSPSKGLRNEQFF
TRBD1,TRBJ2-3,TRBV4-1,few,TGCGCCAGCAGCCAAGAAAAGGGCGGACAGGGTAGGGATACGCAGTATTTT,CASSQEKGGQGRDTQYF
NA,TRBJ1-5,TRBV5-4,once,TGTGCCAGCAGCATGGACAGCGGTAATCTTCAGCCCCAGCATTTT,CASSMDSGNLQPQHF
NA,TRBJ2-5,TRBV3-1,few,TGTGCCAGCAGCCGCGGGACAATTCAAGAGACCCAGTACTTC,CASSRGTIQETQYF
NA,TRBJ1-1,TRBV4-1,NA,TGCGCCAGCAGCCAAGTCCCGGTGAACATGAACACTGAAGCTTTCTTT,CASSQVPVNMNTEAFF
TRBD1,TRBJ1-4,TRBV6-1,many,TGTGCCAGCAGCCGTAACAGGGGTCGTAATGAAAAACTGTTTTTT,CASSRNRGRNEKLFF
NA,TRBJ2-1,TRBV11-2,NA,TGTGCCAGCAGCTCAAGGACTGGCCTGGGAAATGAGCAGTTCTTC,CASSSRTGLGNEQFF
NA,TRBJ1-3,TRBV15,many,TGTGCCACCAGCAGAGTGCTACAGCTCTCTGGAAACACCATATATTTT,CATSRVLQLSGNTIYF
NA,TRBJ2-2,TRBV3-1,few,TGTGCCAGCAGCAAACCCGTGAACACCGGGGAGCTGTTTTTT,CASSKPVNTGELFF
TRBD1,TRBJ1-6,TRBV7-4,NA,TGTGCCAGCAGCGGGTTATCTACGACAGGGTGGGATTCACCCCTCCGCTTT,CASSGLSTTGWDSPLRF
NA,TRBJ2-1,TRBV6-2/TRBV6-3,many,TGTGCCACCAACGAGAATTACAATGAGCAGTTCTTC,CATNENYNEQFF
NA,TRBJ1-5,TRBV20-1,many,TGCAGTGCTAGGCGGGGTCCCGAGGGAAATCAGCCCCAGCATTTT,CSARRGPEGNQPQHF
NA,TRBJ1-1,TRBV19,NA,TGTGCTACCCTGGACAGACGGCACACTGAAGCTTTCTTT,CATLDRRHTEAFF
NA,TRBJ2-1,TRBV20-1,few,TGCAGTGCTTTGGGCCCCGAGCCCTACAATGAGCAGTTCTTC,CSALGPEPYNEQFF
NA,TRBJ2-1,TRBV27,many,TGTGCCAGCAGCGCAGGACGCAACAATGAGCAGTTCTTC,CASSAGRNNEQFF
NA,TRBJ2-3,TRBV29-1,few,TGCAGCGTAGAAACAGATACGCAGTATTTT,CSVETDTQYF
NA,TRBJ2-1,TRBV7-9,few,TGTGCCAGCAGCTTCGGTACAACTGAGCAGTTCTTC,CASSFGTTEQFF
TRBD2,TRBJ2-5,TRBV4-2,many,TGTGCCAGCAGCCAAGATTCACTAGCGGGGGGCCGGCAAGAGACCCAGTACTTC,CASSQDSLAGGRQETQYF
NA,TRBJ1-4,TRBV24-1,few,TGTGCCACCAGTGATTCTAATGAAAAACTGTTTTTT,CATSDSNEKLFF
NA,TRBJ2-1,TRBV7-2,few,TGTGCCAGCAGCTCCCCGGAACCGGGACCTTTGTTCTTC,CASSSPEPGPLFF
NA,TRBJ1-2,TRBV14,NA,TGTGCCAGCAGCCAAGTACGGGGTACTGGCTACACCTTC,CASSQVRGTGYTF
TRBD1,TRBJ2-1,TRBV6-1,many,TGTGCCAGCAGTGAATGGTTGACAGGGCTCAATGAGCAGTTCTTC,CASSEWLTGLNEQFF
TRBD2,TRBJ2-3,TRBV24-1,NA,TGTGCCACCAGCAGCGGGGGGGCCGGAACAGATACGCAGTATTTT,CATSSGGAGTDTQYF
NA,TRBJ2-3,TRBV27,many,TGTGCCACAGGACCAGGCACAGATACGCAGTATTTT,CATGPGTDTQYF
NA,TRBJ2-2,TRBV7-2,NA,TGTGCCAGCAGCTTAGTCTCTCTAGCTTCCGGGGAGCTGTTTTTT,CASSLVSLASGELFF
TRBD1,TRBJ1-6,TRBV7-9,NA,TGTGCCCGCAGCACCCGGGACAGGGGACCCTATAATTCACCCCTCCACTTT,CARSTRDRGPYNSPLHF
NA,TRBJ1-5,TRBV6-1,many,TGTGCCAGCAGCGTCTTCGGGGTCAATCAGCCCCAGCATTTT,CASSVFGVNQPQHF
TRBD1,TRBJ2-1,TRBV20-1,many,TGCAGTGCTAGAGGCGGCTGGGACAGGGGATACTACAATGAGCAGTTCTTC,CSARGGWDRGYYNEQFF
NA,TRBJ1-1,TRBV27,many,TGTGCCAGCAGCTCACGGACGGCGAACACTGAAGCTTTCTTT,CASSSRTANTEAFF
TRBD1,TRBJ2-1,TRBV20-1,NA,TGCAGTGCTCCCCGGGACAGGGGGAGGAATGAGCAGTTCTTC,CSAPRDRGRNEQFF
NA,TRBJ2-3,TRBV3-1,few,TGTGCCAGCAGCCAAGAACCAGGGAGAGGGGTCAGCACAGATACGCAGTATTTT,CASSQEPGRGVSTDTQYF
NA,TRBJ1-2,TRBV11-2,NA,TGTGCCAGCAGCTTCTCCCAGGGACATGGCTACACCTTC,CASSFSQGHGYTF
TRBD2,TRBJ2-3,TRBV2,few,TGTGCCAGCAGTTTACCGGGACTAGCGGGGGGGCCGGTCGTCACAGATACGCAGTATTTT,CASSLPGLAGGPVVTDTQYF
NA,TRBJ2-5,TRBV7-2,few,TGTGCCAGCAGCCTTAGAAGACAGCCTCGGGAGACCCAGTACTTC,CASSLRRQPRETQYF
TRBD2,TRBJ2-3,TRBV11-2,NA,TGTGCCAGCAGCTTAGCGGGGGGGGCAACAGATACGCAGTATTTT,CASSLAGGATDTQYF
TRBD2,TRBJ2-5,TRBV20-1,many,TGCAGTGCTAGAGTAGCTGGACTAGCGGGGGGATATCAAGAGACCCAGTACTTC,CSARVAGLAGGYQETQYF
NA,TRBJ1-5,TRBV7-2,few,TGTGCCAGCAGCCCCTACGAGGGGTCCCAGCATTTT,CASSPYEGSQHF